This TCR beta chain was captured in a study of metastatic and nonmetastatic thyroid tumors. Overall study results and limits: Relative to benign nodules, malignant thyroid tumors were reportedly characterized by significantly elevated TCR beta diversity in blood and tumor.

Germline V lookup: CDR1 LNHDA, CDR2 SQIVND (reference sequence). V lost 3 bases and J lost 0, with 15 bases in between. The CDR3 has 17 amino acids. TCRdb reanalyzed the PCR reads with MiXCR. The sample has under 7,500 clones; approximately 35% are singletons. Treatment of any kind had been given to no patient before thyroid surgery. By proportion, this clone is medium-sized. The antigen is unknown. The rearrangement uses TRBV19 and TRBJ2-1, with a tentative D call TRBD1 (5 bases). The TCR originated in a female donor with papillary thyroid cancer or a benign thyroid nodule (not recorded which). Some clones in this sample may be carry-over from other donors' samples. Source material: tumor tissue. The CDR3 loop is CASSILQVPSSYNEQFF. The CDR3 bases are TGTGCCAGTAGTATCCTACAGGTCCCGAGCTCCTACAATGAGCAGTTCTTC.